One and the same sample provided the 31 T cell receptor beta chains below, sequenced in a study of control samples from healthy donors and cancer patients. Clones were sequenced by immunoSEQ multiplex PCR, and TCRdb holds only the in-frame ones, with some missing. The table shows about 98,000 clones, with roughly nine tenths occurring only once. The sequenced material came from blood. These receptors originate from a woman aged 18-29 years in good health.

V usage is TRBV6-5 and J usage is TRBJ1-5; D may be TRBD1 (6 bases). Germline V gene sequence: CDR1 MNHEY, CDR2 SVGAGI. The germline V and J ends were trimmed by 6 bases and 6 bases, with 15 bases remaining between them. CDR3 length equals 14 residues. The CDR3 region has the DNA TGTGCCAGCAGCCAAACAGGGTACGGTCAGCCCCAGCATTTT. This encodes CASSQTGYGQPQHF.

This rearrangement joins TRBV7-9 to TRBJ2-2; 11 bases are a match to TRBD2. Germline loops: CDR1 SEHNR, CDR2 FQNEAQ (reference sequence). The J segment lost 6 bases and the V segment lost 5 bases, leaving 11 bases of the junction unmatched. This CDR3 has 17 amino acids. This CDR3 reads CASSPRGVAGGSGELFF. In DNA form, the CDR3 reads TGTGCCAGCAGCCCCCGAGGAGTAGCGGGAGGGTCCGGGGAGCTGTTTTTT.

CDR3 bases: TGTGCCACCAGTGATTCGTACGGCACAGATACGCAGTATTTT. It translates to CATSDSYGTDTQYF. This chain uses TRBV24-1 with TRBJ2-3; no definite D call. V was trimmed by 2 bases and J by 1 base, leaving 6 bases between them. The CDR3 covers 14 residues. Germline V gene sequence: CDR1 KGHDR, CDR2 SFDVKD.

The V gene is TRBV7-9, the J gene TRBJ2-1; a possible D gene is TRBD2 (5 bases). Germline V lookup: CDR1 SEHNR, CDR2 FQNEAQ (reference sequence). Trimming left V 5 bases short and J 8 bases short, with 13 bases between. This CDR3 comprises 13 residues. DNA of the CDR3: TGTGCCAGCAGCCAAAGCGAAGCGGATGAGCAGTTCTTC. Protein: CASSQSEADEQFF. The whole variable domain, filled in from reference TRBV7-9 and TRBJ2-1, reads DTGVSQNPRHKITKRGQNVTFRCDPISEHNRLYWYRQTLGQGPEFLTYFQNEAQLEKSRLLSDRFSAERPKGSFSTLEIQRTEQGDSAMYLCASSQSEADEQFFGPGTRLTVL.

This sequence joins TRBV5-1 and TRBJ2-7, with 7 nucleotides matching TRBD1. CDR3 length equals 15 residues. Germline lookup yields CDR1 SGHRS and CDR2 YFSETQ. Unmatched junction bases numbered 7, after V lost 0 bases and J lost 4 bases. In DNA form, the CDR3 reads TGCGCCAGCAGCTTGGTGGGGACAGTTCTTTACGAGCAGTACTTC. Translation gives CASSLVGTVLYEQYF.

The rearrangement links TRBV15 to TRBJ2-3; a possible D gene is TRBD1 (5 bases). Germline CDR1 and CDR2: LNHNV and YYDKDF (reference sequence). Trimming shortened V by 0 bases and J by 4 bases, and 5 bases separated the two germline ends. The CDR3 is 13 residues long. CDR3 sequence reads: CATSRDRADTQYF. CDR3 coding DNA: TGTGCCACCAGCAGAGACAGGGCAGATACGCAGTATTTT.

The chain is built from TRBV24-1 and TRBJ2-2, with D uncertain. The germline V gene has CDR1 KGHDR and CDR2 SFDVKD. V dropped 2 bases and J dropped 0 bases, with 9 bases sitting between them. CDR3 size: 16 residues. The CDR3 DNA sequence: TGTGCCACCAGTGATTCTACGGTGTCGAACACCGGGGAGCTGTTTTTT. Its protein is CATSDSTVSNTGELFF.

V gene TRBV28 combines with J gene TRBJ1-5, with D perhaps matching TRBD1 (5 bases). V was pared by 4 bases and J by 3 bases, with 16 bases between. Germline-derived CDR1 and CDR2 are MDHEN and SYDVKM. This CDR3 spans 16 amino acids. The CDR3 nucleotides read TGTGCCAGCAGTTCACTCTGGGGGTACTACAATCAGCCCCAGCATTTT. This gives the protein CASSSLWGYYNQPQHF.

Only one count was recorded for this clone. V and J are TRBV5-4 and TRBJ2-1; 9 bases are a match to TRBD2. Germline loops: CDR1 SGHNT, CDR2 YYREEE (reference sequence). V trimming: 3 bases; J trimming: 10 bases; junction bases outside the gene matches: 11. This CDR3 comprises 15 residues. The CDR3 region has the DNA TGTGCCAGCAGCTCGCCATCTCTAGCGGGACGAGAGCAGTTCTTC. This sequence encodes CASSSPSLAGREQFF.

The genes are TRBV7-9 and TRBJ1-3; the match to TRBD1 covers 8 bases. V was clipped by 5 bases and J by 4 bases; unmatched bases: 4. Germline assignment: CDR1 SEHNR and CDR2 FQNEAQ (reference sequence). The CDR3 length is 14 residues. CDR3 nucleotides: TGTGCCAGCAGCCCGGACAGGGCAGGAAACACCATATATTTT. Its protein is CASSPDRAGNTIYF.

The chain combines TRBV11-3 with TRBJ2-7; 7 bases are a match to TRBD2. Germline V CDR1 and CDR2: SGHNT, YENEEA. The CDR3 is 14 residues long. J lost 0 bases, V lost 4 bases, and 3 bases had no gene match. The CDR3 DNA is TGTGCCAGCAGCTCCGGACTAGACTCCTACGAGCAGTACTTC. It codes for CASSSGLDSYEQYF.

This chain links TRBV5-6 with TRBJ2-7, with D possibly TRBD2 on 5 matching bases. Looked up from germline, CDR1 is SGHDT and CDR2 is YYEEEE. The CDR3 spans 13 residues. V was trimmed by 4 bases and J by 0 bases, leaving 8 bases between them. This CDR3 is CASSLTSSYEQYF. The CDR3 DNA sequence: TGTGCCAGCAGCCTAACTAGCTCCTACGAGCAGTACTTC.

CDR3 residues: CASSQELAGVETQYF. Written as DNA, the CDR3 is TGTGCCAGCAGCCAAGAACTAGCGGGGGTGGAGACCCAGTACTTC. This chain joins TRBV3-1 (or the pseudogene TRBV3-2) and TRBJ2-5; 11 bases agree with TRBD2. V lost 0 bases to trimming and J lost 5 bases; unmatched junction nucleotides: 2. This CDR3 contains 15 residues. Germline CDR1 and CDR2: LGHDT and YNNKEL (reference sequence).

The rearrangement links TRBV4-2 to TRBJ1-3; D perhaps matches TRBD1 (5 bases). Trimming stripped 0 bases from V and 0 bases from J, with 15 bases between. Germline CDR1 reads LGHNA; CDR2 reads YNFKEQ. This CDR3 region has 18 residues. The CDR3 DNA sequence: TGTGCCAGCAGCCAAGAGGTGGGCAGGGCATCCTCTGGAAACACCATATATTTT. It codes for CASSQEVGRASSGNTIYF.

This clone showed up just a few times. The V and J genes are TRBV14 and TRBJ1-2, with TRBD1 as a possible D gene (5 bases). Germline loops: CDR1 SGHDN, CDR2 FVKESK. The CDR3 loop spans 17 amino acids. Trimming pared 1 base from V and 1 base from J, leaving 16 bases between. CDR3 sequence reads: CASSQVKGPPFNYGYTF. CDR3 coding DNA: TGTGCCAGCAGCCAAGTTAAGGGGCCGCCATTTAACTATGGCTACACCTTC.

The J gene is TRBJ1-6, the V gene TRBV5-5, with D unclear. Germline CDR1 and CDR2: SGHKS and YYEKEE (reference sequence). The V gene lost 1 base and the J gene lost 0 bases, with 5 bases spanning the gap. This CDR3 region has 15 residues. The CDR3 DNA reads as TGTGCCAGCAGCTTGAGAGGCTCCTATAATTCACCCCTCCACTTT. As protein: CASSLRGSYNSPLHF.

The genes are TRBV30 and TRBJ2-3; no clear D gene. Germline lookup yields CDR1 GTSNPN and CDR2 SVGIG (reference sequence). V was clipped by 0 bases and J by 9 bases, with 10 bases between them. The length of the CDR3 is 12 residues. CDR3: CAWSVKLDTQYF. For the CDR3, the DNA is TGTGCCTGGAGTGTAAAATTGGACACGCAGTATTTT.

The chain recombines TRBV7-2 with TRBJ1-1; possible D gene TRBD1, 6 bases. Germline V gives CDR1 SGHTA, CDR2 FQGNSA. The CDR3 is 15 residues long. V was cut by 5 bases and J by 7 bases, with 20 bases left in between. The CDR3 here is CASSPTLGAVGEAFF. Here the CDR3 DNA reads TGTGCCAGCAGCCCTACCTTGGGGGCTGTTGGTGAAGCTTTCTTT. The whole variable domain, filled in from reference TRBV7-2 and TRBJ1-1, reads GAGVSQSPSNKVTEKGKDVELRCDPISGHTALYWYRQSLGQGLEFLIYFQGNSAPDKSGLPSDRFSAERTGGSVSTLTIQRTQQEDSAVYLCASSPTLGAVGEAFFGQGTRLTVV.

The genes are TRBV29-1 and TRBJ2-1; D is undetermined. The CDR3 totals 11 residues. V gave up 3 bases and J gave up 4 bases, with 4 bases separating them. Germline-derived CDR1 and CDR2 are SQVTM and ANQGSEA. The CDR3 region is CSVDSYNEQFF. The DNA for the CDR3 is TGCAGCGTTGACTCTTACAATGAGCAGTTCTTC.

This clone has a single count. The chain combines TRBV19 with TRBJ1-5, with TRBD1 matching 8 bases. V lost 5 bases to trimming and J lost 7 bases; unmatched junction nucleotides: 7. This CDR3 is 14 amino acids long. Germline V gene sequence: CDR1 LNHDA, CDR2 SQIVND (reference sequence). CDR3 in DNA: TGTGCCAGTAGTCAGCAGGGGGCAAGGCAGCCCCAGCATTTT. Amino acid sequence: CASSQQGARQPQHF.

V usage is TRBV2 and J usage is TRBJ2-5; D not certain. This CDR3 spans 12 amino acids. V lost 1 base, J lost 5 bases, and 5 bases lay in between. CDR1 is SNHLY and CDR2 is FYNNEI in the germline V gene. The CDR3 protein is CASSEVSETQYF. The CDR3 DNA follows: TGTGCCAGCAGTGAAGTGTCGGAGACCCAGTACTTC.

Only one count was recorded for this clone. The V call is TRBV7-9, the J call TRBJ1-5; D uncertain. The V end was cut by 3 bases, the J end by 4 bases, with 4 bases between. CDR1 and CDR2 (germline): SEHNR, FQNEAQ (reference sequence). This CDR3 contains 12 residues. This CDR3 reads CASSLLNQPQHF. The CDR3 DNA follows: TGTGCCAGCAGCTTGCTTAATCAGCCCCAGCATTTT. The whole variable domain, remainder taken from reference TRBV7-9 and TRBJ1-5, is DTGVSQNPRHKITKRGQNVTFRCDPISEHNRLYWYRQTLGQGPEFLTYFQNEAQLEKSRLLSDRFSAERPKGSFSTLEIQRTEQGDSAMYLCASSLLNQPQHFGDGTRLSIL.

The chain combines TRBV7-3 with TRBJ2-1; 10 positions match TRBD2. CDR3 length: 16 amino acids. Unmatched junction bases numbered 4, after V lost 0 bases and J lost 5 bases. Germline lookup yields CDR1 SGHTA and CDR2 FQGTGA. CDR3 in DNA: TGTGCCAGCAGCTTAACTGGGCTAGCGGGGGACAATGAGCAGTTCTTC. Its protein product is CASSLTGLAGDNEQFF.

The V and J genes are TRBV7-2 and TRBJ2-7; possibly TRBD2 for D (5 bases). The V and J ends lost 6 bases and 6 bases respectively, with 18 bases between them. The CDR3 totals 14 residues. Germline V lookup: CDR1 SGHTA, CDR2 FQGNSA. Here the CDR3 DNA reads TGTGCCAGCAGATCCCCCGGGATGTTGAGCGAGCAGTACTTC. Translation: CASRSPGMLSEQYF.

The table lists this clone with a count of one. V is TRBV10-1 and J is TRBJ1-5; weak D call: TRBD1 (6 bases). This CDR3 region has 15 residues. Germline lookup yields CDR1 WNHNN and CDR2 SYGVQD (reference sequence). Trimming took 0 bases from V and 4 from J, leaving 10 bases between them. CDR3 in amino acids: CASSESWGQNQPQHF. The CDR3 DNA reads as TGCGCCAGCAGTGAGTCGTGGGGACAAAATCAGCCCCAGCATTTT.

V is TRBV24-1 and J is TRBJ2-1; D is uncertain. The CDR3 loop spans 13 amino acids. Germline CDR1 is KGHDR and CDR2 is SFDVKD. V was clipped by 1 base and J by 6 bases, with 6 bases between them. Written as DNA, the CDR3 is TGTGCCACCAGTGATTTCTCCGGCAATGAGCAGTTCTTC. This encodes CATSDFSGNEQFF.

The chain carries TRBV19 and TRBJ2-2; possible D gene TRBD2, 5 bases. V was cut by 5 bases and J by 1 base, with 8 bases left in between. The CDR3 is 14 residues long. CDR1 and CDR2 from the germline V gene are LNHDA and SQIVND (reference sequence). The CDR3 loop is CASSPGMNTGELFF. The CDR3 region has the DNA TGTGCCAGTAGTCCGGGGATGAACACCGGGGAGCTGTTTTTT.

CDR3 DNA: TGTGCCAGCTCACCAGGGGGCGGGGAGACCCAGTACTTC. Its protein product is CASSPGGGETQYF. The chain employs TRBV18 and TRBJ2-5; maybe TRBD1 (6 bases). CDR1 and CDR2 (germline): KGHSH, LQKENI. The ends were cut back, 2 bases at V and 5 bases at J, with 9 bases in the middle. The CDR3 sequence is 13 residues long.

The chain recombines TRBV18 with TRBJ2-1; D ambiguous. Germline CDR1 KGHSH, CDR2 LQKENI. V gave up 5 bases and J gave up 5 bases, with 10 bases separating them. The CDR3 spans 13 residues. CDR3 region: CASSTDQNNEQFF. The CDR3 DNA reads TGTGCCAGCTCAACGGACCAGAACAATGAGCAGTTCTTC. The entire variable domain, with the rest obtained from reference TRBV18 and TRBJ2-1, is as follows: NAGVMQNPRHLVRRRGQEARLRCSPMKGHSHVYWYRQLPEEGLKFMVYLQKENIIDESGMPKERFSAEFPKEGPSILRIQQVVRGDSAAYFCASSTDQNNEQFFGPGTRLTVL.

The chain combines TRBV11-1 with TRBJ1-1, with D perhaps TRBD1 (6 bases). Trimming took off 0 bases at V and 4 bases at J, with 15 bases between the two ends. CDR1 is SGHAT, CDR2 FQDESV, per germline (reference sequence). The CDR3 is 16 amino acids. The CDR3 nucleotides read TGTGCCAGCAGCTTAGCACGGGGGGCAGGTATCACTGAAGCTTTCTTT. Amino acids: CASSLARGAGITEAFF.

This rearrangement joins TRBV27 to TRBJ1-5; D gene unclear. This CDR3 is 16 amino acids long. Per germline, CDR1 MNHEY and CDR2 SMNVEV (reference sequence). The V end lost 1 base, the J end lost 4 bases, and 14 bases lay between the germline ends. The DNA for the CDR3 is TGTGCCAGCAGTTTATACTCTGGGGTACAGAATCAGCCCCAGCATTTT. It specifies CASSLYSGVQNQPQHF.